These 26 T cell receptor beta chains came from one sample sequenced in a study of blood T cell repertoires in COVID-19. Profiled with immunoSEQ multiplex PCR; TCRdb holds only in-frame clones, not every one. Of approximately 25,000 clones listed, roughly four fifths are singletons. Input material: peripheral blood. These receptors were taken from a woman in her sixties or seventies with COVID-19, enrolled during active disease.

The chain uses TRBV2 and TRBJ2-3; TRBD2 matches 15 bases. CDR1 SNHLY and CDR2 FYNNEI come from the germline V gene. This CDR3 contains 18 residues. J gave up 2 bases and V 6 bases, and 9 bases lay outside the gene matches. This chain's CDR3 is CASSETGTSGGPTDTQYF. Here the CDR3 DNA reads TGTGCCAGCAGCGAAACCGGGACTAGCGGGGGGCCCACAGATACGCAGTATTTT.

This chain connects TRBV11-2 to TRBJ2-1, with 10 nucleotides matching TRBD2. CDR3 length: 18 amino acids. V was pared by 5 bases and J by 2 bases, with 12 bases of the junction left unmatched. Germline CDR1 reads SGHAT; CDR2 reads FQNNGV. CDR3 nucleotides: TGTGCCAGCAGCCCAGGGGGTAGCGGGAGGACCCCCTACAATGAGCAGTTCTTC. Translated: CASSPGGSGRTPYNEQFF.

The chain couples TRBV9 to TRBJ1-2; TRBD1 is a possible D gene (6 bases). Deletions cut 4 bases from V and 0 bases from J, with 13 bases between. Germline CDR1 reads SGDLS; CDR2 reads YYNGEE. This CDR3 has 15 residues. The CDR3 region has the DNA TGTGCCAGCAGCCCCCGGCACAGGGCTAACTATGGCTACACCTTC. Residues: CASSPRHRANYGYTF.

V usage is TRBV27 and J usage is TRBJ2-3; 13 bases map to TRBD2. Looked up from germline, CDR1 is MNHEY and CDR2 is SMNVEV (reference sequence). V was pared by 5 bases and J by 2 bases, with 7 bases of the junction left unmatched. The CDR3 spans 17 residues. Here the CDR3 DNA reads TGTGCCAGCAGTCTAACTAGCGGGAGGGCCTCCACAGATACGCAGTATTTT. Protein: CASSLTSGRASTDTQYF.

This clone occurred once. This chain joins TRBV5-1 and TRBJ2-7; a weak D match, TRBD1 (6 bases). Looked up from germline, CDR1 is SGHRS and CDR2 is YFSETQ. This CDR3 region has 14 residues. Trimming pared 0 bases from V and 2 bases from J, leaving 9 bases between. CDR3 region: CASSLAGETYEQYF. CDR3 DNA: TGCGCCAGCAGCTTGGCAGGGGAGACCTACGAGCAGTACTTC.

Here the CDR3 DNA reads TGCGCCAGCAGCCCGTCCGGGACTCAATGGCCCGATGAGCAGTTCTTC. Translation gives CASSPSGTQWPDEQFF. The chain carries TRBV5-1 and TRBJ2-1; D is possibly TRBD2 (6 bases). This CDR3 is 16 amino acids long. Germline V gives CDR1 SGHRS, CDR2 YFSETQ. V shed 4 bases and J shed 8 bases, with 22 bases lying between them.

The V call is TRBV19, the J call TRBJ1-1; 11 positions agree with TRBD1. The CDR3 runs to 13 residues. J lost 5 bases, V lost 7 bases, and 3 bases had no gene match. The germline V gene encodes CDR1 LNHDA and CDR2 SQIVND (reference sequence). CDR3 nucleotide sequence: TGTGCCAGTACGGACAGGGGGCCAACTGAAGCTTTCTTT. It codes for CASTDRGPTEAFF.

The chain couples TRBV12-3 or TRBV12-4 to TRBJ2-1; 8 nucleotides line up with TRBD2. V lost 7 bases, J lost 10 bases, and 9 bases stayed unmatched. The CDR3 extends over 13 amino acids. The CDR3 DNA follows: TGTGCCAGCACCTTCTCACCGGGGGGGGAGCAGTTCTTC. Its translation: CASTFSPGGEQFF.

The chain has TRBV3-1 (or the pseudogene TRBV3-2) and TRBJ1-2; 9 positions match TRBD1. This CDR3 contains 14 residues. The ends lost 3 bases at V and 5 bases at J; junction bases unmatched: 4. CDR1 and CDR2 (germline): LGHDT, YNNKEL (reference sequence). The CDR3 spells CASSHFDRGYGYTF. Here the CDR3 DNA reads TGTGCCAGCAGCCACTTCGACAGGGGGTATGGCTACACCTTC.

The sample holds one count of this clone. The rearrangement uses TRBV12-5 and TRBJ1-1; TRBD1 matches 7 bases. The CDR3 consists of 15 residues. CDR1 and CDR2 (germline): LGHNT, FRNRAP. The ends lost 7 bases at V and 0 bases at J; junction bases unmatched: 8. The DNA for the CDR3 is TGTGCTAGTGCCAACGACAGGGCAATGAACACTGAAGCTTTCTTT. Its translation: CASANDRAMNTEAFF. Together with reference TRBV12-5 and TRBJ1-1, the CDR3 gives the full variable domain: DARVTQTPRHKVTEMGQEVTMRCQPILGHNTVFWYRQTMMQGLELLAYFRNRAPLDDSGMPKDRFSAEMPDATLATLKIQPSEPRDSAVYFCASANDRAMNTEAFFGQGTRLTVV.

This clone has only one observation. This chain links TRBV19 with TRBJ1-5; D call uncertain. Germline-derived CDR1 and CDR2 are LNHDA and SQIVND (reference sequence). Trimming left V 3 bases short and J 3 bases short, with 9 bases between. This CDR3 region has 14 residues. CDR3 coding DNA: TGTGCCAGTAGTATGGGAGGGCCCAATCAGCCCCAGCATTTT. This codes for CASSMGGPNQPQHF.

The gene calls are TRBV5-5 and TRBJ1-1; TRBD1 matches 7 bases. The CDR3 runs 14 residues. Germline loops: CDR1 SGHKS, CDR2 YYEKEE (reference sequence). Germline trimming cut 2 bases from V and 2 bases from J; bases unmatched to any gene: 3. CDR3 amino acids: CASSFGTANTEAFF. As DNA, the CDR3 is TGTGCCAGCAGCTTCGGGACAGCAAACACTGAAGCTTTCTTT.

The chain links TRBV28 to TRBJ1-2; D is unclear. The length of the CDR3 is 14 residues. Germline CDR1 MDHEN, CDR2 SYDVKM. V lost 6 bases to trimming and J lost 6 bases, with 17 bases between them. In DNA form, the CDR3 reads TGTGCCAGCAGCCCCGGTAATAAAGTGGATGGCTACACCTTC. It codes for CASSPGNKVDGYTF.

This clone has only one observation. The rearrangement uses TRBV7-2 and TRBJ2-7; 9 positions agree with TRBD1. Germline-derived CDR1 and CDR2 are SGHTA and FQGNSA. The CDR3 sequence is 16 residues long. V shed 4 bases and J 2 bases; nucleotides not matched to a gene: 9. The chain's CDR3 is CASSSKGQGWTYEQYF. The DNA for the CDR3 is TGTGCCAGCAGCTCGAAGGGACAGGGTTGGACCTACGAGCAGTACTTC. Filled out from reference TRBV7-2 and TRBJ2-7, the complete variable domain reads GAGVSQSPSNKVTEKGKDVELRCDPISGHTALYWYRQSLGQGLEFLIYFQGNSAPDKSGLPSDRFSAERTGGSVSTLTIQRTQQEDSAVYLCASSSKGQGWTYEQYFGPGTRLTVT.

The genes are TRBV27 and TRBJ2-3; 12 positions agree with TRBD2. Germline lookup yields CDR1 MNHEY and CDR2 SMNVEV (reference sequence). The CDR3 has 17 residues. With 7 bases clipped from V and 6 bases from J, the junction kept 14 bases outside the gene matches. CDR3: CASTQASGRAVADTQYF. The CDR3 DNA sequence: TGTGCCAGCACCCAGGCTAGCGGGAGGGCCGTGGCGGATACGCAGTATTTT.

V is TRBV19 and J is TRBJ1-1; D is perhaps TRBD1 (5 bases). The CDR3 covers 15 residues. Per the germline V gene, CDR1 is LNHDA and CDR2 is SQIVND (reference sequence). The V gene lost 6 bases and the J gene lost 1 base, with 15 bases spanning the gap. The CDR3 protein is CASRFSAGGNTEAFF. The DNA for the CDR3 is TGTGCCAGTAGGTTCAGCGCCGGGGGGAACACTGAAGCTTTCTTT.

The gene calls are TRBV29-1 and TRBJ1-1, with a possible D match to TRBD1 (6 bases). V dropped 7 bases and J dropped 2 bases, with 17 bases sitting between them. The CDR3 totals 14 residues. CDR1 is SQVTM and CDR2 is ANQGSEA in the germline V gene. DNA of the CDR3: TGCAGCGCGAGGGGGGGGACGGCCAACACTGAAGCTTTCTTT. Residues: CSARGGTANTEAFF.

The chain couples TRBV27 to TRBJ2-1; perhaps TRBD1 as D (6 bases). Germline assignment: CDR1 MNHEY and CDR2 SMNVEV (reference sequence). The CDR3 loop spans 14 amino acids. The ends were cut back, 2 bases at V and 7 bases at J, with 12 bases in the middle. The CDR3: CASSLGQGRNEQFF. The CDR3 DNA is TGTGCCAGCAGTTTAGGGCAGGGGCGGAATGAGCAGTTCTTC.

This clone has a single count. This chain joins TRBV14 and TRBJ1-4, with no clear D. V lost 5 bases to trimming and J lost 4 bases, with 5 bases between them. Germline-derived CDR1 and CDR2 are SGHDN and FVKESK. This CDR3 comprises 12 residues. This CDR3 is CASSVRNEKLFF. The CDR3, as DNA: TGTGCCAGCAGCGTCCGTAATGAAAAACTGTTTTTT. The full variable domain, in which reference TRBV14 and TRBJ1-4 provide the parts outside the CDR3, is EAGVTQFPSHSVIEKGQTVTLRCDPISGHDNLYWYRRVMGKEIKFLLHFVKESKQDESGMPNNRFLAERTGGTYSTLKVQPAELEDSGVYFCASSVRNEKLFFGSGTQLSVL.

V gene TRBV2 combines with J gene TRBJ2-3; no clear D. V lost 7 bases, J lost 0 bases, and 8 bases lay in between. CDR3 size: 13 residues. Germline V lookup: CDR1 SNHLY, CDR2 FYNNEI. The CDR3 bases are TGTGCCAGCATGGAGACTAGCACAGATACGCAGTATTTT. This translates into CASMETSTDTQYF.

The chain has TRBV6-5 and TRBJ1-2; D uncertain. The CDR3 contains 14 residues. Between the trimmed V and J ends, which lost 5 bases and 1 base, there was a span of 11 bases. Germline V lookup: CDR1 MNHEY, CDR2 SVGAGI. The CDR3 sequence: CASSLNPGNYGYTF. CDR3 nucleotide sequence: TGTGCCAGCAGTCTCAATCCGGGTAACTATGGCTACACCTTC.

V is TRBV7-2 and J is TRBJ2-7; TRBD1 matches 10 bases. The V gene's germline CDR1 is SGHTA and CDR2 FQGNSA. The V segment lost 0 bases and the J segment 2 bases; nucleotides outside the gene matches: 4. The CDR3 loop spans 16 amino acids. The CDR3 bases are TGTGCCAGCAGCTTAGCCGGGACAGGGGCCCCCTACGAGCAGTACGTC. Translation gives CASSLAGTGAPYEQYV.

J is TRBJ2-5 and V is TRBV7-9; TRBD2 matches at 7 bases. Germline CDR1 and CDR2: SEHNR and FQNEAQ (reference sequence). The J segment lost 2 bases and the V segment lost 5 bases, leaving 11 bases of the junction unmatched. This CDR3 is 16 amino acids long. CDR3 DNA: TGTGCCAGCAGCCGCCAGAGCGGGGCCAAGCAAGAGACCCAGTACTTC. The encoded protein is CASSRQSGAKQETQYF.

The chain carries TRBV5-1 and TRBJ1-5; no reliable D call. The ends were cut back, 4 bases at V and 0 bases at J, with 17 bases in the middle. This CDR3 region has 17 residues. Germline assignment: CDR1 SGHRS and CDR2 YFSETQ. The DNA for the CDR3 is TGCGCCAGCAGCCCGGGTTCGGGTATACCTAGCAATCAGCCCCAGCATTTT. It specifies CASSPGSGIPSNQPQHF.

The J gene is TRBJ2-5, the V gene TRBV21-1; the table's D gene call, TRBD2, was not cross checked with the DNA. TRBV21-1 constitutes a pseudogene. CDR3 length: 15 residues. The CDR3 bases are TGTGCCAGCAGCCCCGACAAGGGGGGGTGTGAGACCCAGTACTTC. Protein: CASSPDKGGCETQYF.

The chain employs TRBV4-1 and TRBJ2-5; 7 positions agree with TRBD2. J gave up 4 bases and V 4 bases, and 15 bases lay outside the gene matches. The V gene's germline CDR1 is MGHRA and CDR2 YSYEKL. The CDR3 extends over 17 amino acids. The CDR3 is CASSPVGREGGRETQYF. The CDR3 nucleotides are TGCGCCAGCAGCCCTGTGGGCAGGGAGGGAGGTAGAGAGACCCAGTACTTC.